This T cell receptor (beta chain) comes out of a study of neoadjuvant anti-PD-1 for oral cavity cancer. Germline assignment: CDR1 SGHAT and CDR2 FQNNGV. The CDR3 contains 14 residues. Between the trimmed V and J ends, which lost 3 bases and 0 bases, there was a span of 9 bases. As for time point: after neoadjuvant nivolumab, at surgical resection. The protocol was immunoSEQ multiplex PCR, while the TCRdb copy is restricted to in-frame clones and leaves out a portion. The table lists about 32,000 clones, more than 65% of them singletons. This TCR was recovered from a person aged 40 to 85 with oral cavity squamous cell carcinoma. Sequenced material: PBMCs, taken after nivolumab (anti-PD-1) treatment. This chain uses TRBV11-2 with TRBJ2-7, with a weak D call TRBD1 (5 bases). The CDR3 sequence is CASSLGQNSYEQYF. Written as DNA, the CDR3 is TGTGCCAGCAGCTTGGGGCAGAACTCCTACGAGCAGTACTTC.